These T cell receptor beta chains were read from a single sample in a study of blood T cell repertoires in COVID-19. Sequencing was performed with immunoSEQ multiplex PCR; in TCRdb, only in-frame clones are kept and a portion is missing. Of roughly 240,000 clones listed, 70% to 85% are singletons. Sequencing was performed on peripheral blood. These receptor sequences come from a woman of 80 years or more with acute or convalescent COVID-19. Both conserved end residues are part of each CDR3. Fields, in order: V gene, clone size, D gene, J gene, CDR3 DNA, CDR3 protein. The D gene is left open where the match is weak. A row's size may be missing; if present it is once, few, many or a size class.

TRBV3-1/TRBV3-2	NA	NA	TRBJ1-2	TGTGCCAGCAGCCGTACAGGGTTTTTATCTGGTGGCTACACCTTC	CASSRTGFLSGGYTF
TRBV7-8	NA	NA	TRBJ1-5	TGTGCCAGCAGCTTAGCGTCTGTCAATCAGCCCCAGCATTTT	CASSLASVNQPQHF
TRBV6-5	NA	TRBD2	TRBJ2-7	TGTGCCAGCGGGTATATAGCGGGAGAATCCCACGAGCAGTACTTC	CASGYIAGESHEQYF
TRBV19	NA	NA	TRBJ2-5	TGTGCCAGTGCACAGGGTGGCGGGACCCAGTACTTC	CASAQGGGTQYF
TRBV7-2	NA	TRBD1	TRBJ1-1	TGTGCCAGCAGCTTCAGTCAGGGGGCTTTCACTGAAGCTTTCTTT	CASSFSQGAFTEAFF
TRBV4-2	NA	NA	TRBJ1-4	TGTGCCAGCAGCCGGCGGCAGGGCCAGGGTGGTGAAAAACTGTTTTTT	CASSRRQGQGGEKLFF
TRBV5-4	few	TRBD2	TRBJ2-1	TGTGCCAGCAGTCGTAGCGGGGGTCGCAGTAATGAGCAGTTCTTC	CASSRSGGRSNEQFF
TRBV27	NA	NA	TRBJ1-2	TGTGCCAGCAGTTTTTCAGGAGGCCGAGGCTACACCTTC	CASSFSGGRGYTF
TRBV12-2	NA	NA	TRBJ2-3	TGTGCAAGTCGCTTAGCGACTAGCGGGGGAGCGCAGTATTTT	CASRLATSGGAQYF
TRBV4-2	NA	TRBD2	TRBJ2-7	TGTGCCAGCAGCCAAGATCGGCGGGGGATTCTCTACGAGCAGTACTTC	CASSQDRRGILYEQYF
TRBV3-1/TRBV3-2	NA	NA	TRBJ2-6	TGTGCCAGCAAACATCCTGGGGCCAACGTCCTGACTTTC	CASKHPGANVLTF
TRBV7-9	NA	NA	TRBJ1-2	TGTGCCAGCAGCTTAGACAGTCCCTATGGCTACACCTTC	CASSLDSPYGYTF
TRBV19	NA	NA	TRBJ1-2	TGTGCCAGTAGTATTGCCCGCGGGGAGCGCTATGGCTACACCTTC	CASSIARGERYGYTF
TRBV18	NA	TRBD1	TRBJ2-7	TGTGCCAGCTCAGAAGCGGACAGGGCTTCCTACGAGCAGTACTTC	CASSEADRASYEQYF
TRBV18	NA	TRBD1	TRBJ1-4	TGTGCCAGCTCTGGGGACAGCGAGCTTGCAACTAATGAAAAACTGTTTTTT	CASSGDSELATNEKLFF
TRBV4-2	NA	TRBD2	TRBJ2-3	TGTGCCAGCAGCCAAGAGTCGGGGGGGCCCGGAGATACGCAGTATTTT	CASSQESGGPGDTQYF